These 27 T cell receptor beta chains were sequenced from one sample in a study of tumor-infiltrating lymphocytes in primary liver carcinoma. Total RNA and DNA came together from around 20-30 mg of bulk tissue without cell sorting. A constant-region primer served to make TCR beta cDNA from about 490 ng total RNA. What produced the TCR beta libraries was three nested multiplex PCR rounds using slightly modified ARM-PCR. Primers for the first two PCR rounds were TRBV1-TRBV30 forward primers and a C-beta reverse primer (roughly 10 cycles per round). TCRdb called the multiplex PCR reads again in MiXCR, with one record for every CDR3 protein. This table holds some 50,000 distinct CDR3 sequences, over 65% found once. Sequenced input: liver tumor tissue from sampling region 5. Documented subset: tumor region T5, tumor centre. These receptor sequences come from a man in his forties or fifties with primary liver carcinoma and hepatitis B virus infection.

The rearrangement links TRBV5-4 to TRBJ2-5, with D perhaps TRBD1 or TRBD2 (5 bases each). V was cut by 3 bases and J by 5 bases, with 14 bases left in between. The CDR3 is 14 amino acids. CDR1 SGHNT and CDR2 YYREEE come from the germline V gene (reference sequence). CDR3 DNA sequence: TGTGCCAGCAGCTCGGACGAGGGGCTGGAGACCCAGTACTTC. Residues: CASSSDEGLETQYF.

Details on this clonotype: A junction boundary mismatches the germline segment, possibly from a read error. The chain's CDR3 is CANSFKEGNEQFF. The CDR3 DNA follows: TGTGCCAACAGCTTCAAGGAGGGAAATGAGCAGTTCTTC. The chain uses TRBV11-2 and TRBJ2-1; a weak D match, TRBD2 (6 bases). The CDR3 loop spans 13 amino acids. CDR1 and CDR2 (germline): SGHAT, FQNNGV.

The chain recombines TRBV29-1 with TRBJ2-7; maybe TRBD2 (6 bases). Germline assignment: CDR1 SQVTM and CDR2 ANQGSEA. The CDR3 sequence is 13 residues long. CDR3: CNAGRGNSGEQYF. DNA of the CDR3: TGCAACGCCGGGCGGGGTAATAGTGGCGAGCAGTACTTC.

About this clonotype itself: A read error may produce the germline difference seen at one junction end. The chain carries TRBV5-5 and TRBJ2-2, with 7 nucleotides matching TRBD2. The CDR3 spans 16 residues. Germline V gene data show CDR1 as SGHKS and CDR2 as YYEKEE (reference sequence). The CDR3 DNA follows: TGTGCCAGCAGGTTTGGGGTGCCCGGGAGCAGCGGGGAGCTGCTTTTT. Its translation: CASRFGVPGSSGELLF.

The CDR3 loop reads CASGSGTGDKGYGYTF. The CDR3, as DNA: TGTGCCAGCGGTTCTGGGACAGGGGATAAGGGCTATGGCTACACCTTC. The chain couples TRBV28 to TRBJ1-2; TRBD1 matches 10 bases. The V and J ends lost 8 bases and 4 bases, in that order; junction bases with no gene match: 13. CDR1 and CDR2 (germline): MDHEN, SYDVKM. The CDR3 consists of 16 residues.

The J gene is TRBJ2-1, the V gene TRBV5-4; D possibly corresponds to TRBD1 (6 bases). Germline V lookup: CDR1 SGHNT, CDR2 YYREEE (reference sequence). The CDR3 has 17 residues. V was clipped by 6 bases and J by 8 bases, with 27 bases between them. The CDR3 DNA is TGTGCCAGCACCAGTGGGGGCACCGGCCGCGCAGTCGATGAGCAGTTCTTC. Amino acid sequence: CASTSGGTGRAVDEQFF.

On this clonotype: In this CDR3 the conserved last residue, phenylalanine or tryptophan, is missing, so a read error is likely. CDR3 sequence reads: CTSNSTRGETQYL. CDR3 DNA sequence: TGTACCAGCAACAGTACTAGAGGCGAGACCCAGTACCTC. J is TRBJ2-5 and V is TRBV11-1; a weak D match, TRBD2 (5 bases). This CDR3 is 13 amino acids long. Germline V gives CDR1 SGHAT, CDR2 FQDESV (reference sequence).

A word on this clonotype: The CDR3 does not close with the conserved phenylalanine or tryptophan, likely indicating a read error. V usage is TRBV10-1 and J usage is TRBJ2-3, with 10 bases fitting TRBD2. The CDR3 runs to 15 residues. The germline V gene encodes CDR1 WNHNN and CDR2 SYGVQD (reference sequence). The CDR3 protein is CASSVSGRAGDTQYL. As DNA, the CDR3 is TGTGCCAGCAGTGTGAGCGGGAGGGCCGGAGATACGCAGTATCTT.

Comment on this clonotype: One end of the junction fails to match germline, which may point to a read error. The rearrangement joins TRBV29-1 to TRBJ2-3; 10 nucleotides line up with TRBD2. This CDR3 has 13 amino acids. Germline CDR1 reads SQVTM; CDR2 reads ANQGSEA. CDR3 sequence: CSAWTSGTDMQYF. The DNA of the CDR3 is TGCAGCGCCTGGACTAGCGGCACAGATATGCAGTATTTT.

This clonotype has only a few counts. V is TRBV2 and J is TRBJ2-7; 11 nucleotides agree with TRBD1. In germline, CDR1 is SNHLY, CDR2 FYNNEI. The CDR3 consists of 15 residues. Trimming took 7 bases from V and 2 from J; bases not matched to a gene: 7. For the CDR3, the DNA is TGTGCCAGCAATTTGGACAGGGGGCTTACCTACGAGCAGTACTTC. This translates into CASNLDRGLTYEQYF.

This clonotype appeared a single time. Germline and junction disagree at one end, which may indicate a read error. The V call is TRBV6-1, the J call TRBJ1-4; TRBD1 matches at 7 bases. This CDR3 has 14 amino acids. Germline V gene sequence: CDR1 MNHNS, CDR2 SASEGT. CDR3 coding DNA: TGTGCCAACAGTGGGGAGGGGGCGAATGAAAAACTGTTTTTT. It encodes CANSGEGANEKLFF.

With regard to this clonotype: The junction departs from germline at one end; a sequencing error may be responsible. The CDR3 loop reads CVSSQAGALGQFYGYTF. The CDR3 DNA follows: TGCGTCAGCAGCCAAGCGGGAGCCCTGGGACAGTTCTATGGCTACACCTTC. The chain joins TRBV14 to TRBJ1-2; 7 bases map to TRBD1. CDR3 length: 17 amino acids. CDR1 is SGHDN and CDR2 is FVKESK in the germline V gene.

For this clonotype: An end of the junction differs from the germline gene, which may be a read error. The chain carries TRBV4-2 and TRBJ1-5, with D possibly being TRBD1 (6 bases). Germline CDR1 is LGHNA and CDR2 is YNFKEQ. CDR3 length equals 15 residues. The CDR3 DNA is TGTGCCAGCAGCCGTGGAGGGGGTGACAATCAGCTCCAGCATTTT. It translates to CASSRGGGDNQLQHF.

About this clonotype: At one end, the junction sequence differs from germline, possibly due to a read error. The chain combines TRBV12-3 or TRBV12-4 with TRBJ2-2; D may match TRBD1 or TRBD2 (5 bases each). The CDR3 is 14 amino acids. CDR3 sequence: CASRYLGDTGELSF. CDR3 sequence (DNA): TGTGCCAGCAGATACCTAGGGGATACCGGGGAGCTGTCATTT.

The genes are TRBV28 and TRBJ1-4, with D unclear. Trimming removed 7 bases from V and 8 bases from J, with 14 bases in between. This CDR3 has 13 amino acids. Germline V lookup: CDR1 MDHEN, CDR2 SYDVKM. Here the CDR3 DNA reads TGTGCCAGCACAGCCCTGGGCCTGGAAAAACTGTTTTTT. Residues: CASTALGLEKLFF.

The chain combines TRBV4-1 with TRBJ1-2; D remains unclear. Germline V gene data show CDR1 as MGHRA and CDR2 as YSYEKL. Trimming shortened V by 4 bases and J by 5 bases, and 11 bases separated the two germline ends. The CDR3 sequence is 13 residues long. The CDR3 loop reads CASSRVRAYGYTF. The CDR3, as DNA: TGCGCCAGCAGCCGAGTACGGGCTTATGGCTACACCTTC.

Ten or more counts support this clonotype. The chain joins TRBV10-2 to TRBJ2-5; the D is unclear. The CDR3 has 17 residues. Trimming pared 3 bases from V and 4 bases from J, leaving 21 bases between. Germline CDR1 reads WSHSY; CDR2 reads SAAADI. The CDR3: CASSDQRLGNQGETQYF. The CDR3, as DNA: TGCGCCAGCAGTGATCAACGACTTGGGAACCAAGGAGAGACCCAGTACTTC.

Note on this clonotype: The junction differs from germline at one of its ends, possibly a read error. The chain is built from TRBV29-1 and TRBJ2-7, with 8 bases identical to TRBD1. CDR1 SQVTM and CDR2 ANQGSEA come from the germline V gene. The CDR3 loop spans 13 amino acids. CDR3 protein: CSVHGQGPYEQYF. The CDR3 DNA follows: TGCAGCGTTCACGGACAGGGCCCCTACGAGCAATACTTC.

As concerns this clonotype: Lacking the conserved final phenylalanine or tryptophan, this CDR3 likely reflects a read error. CDR3 in DNA: TGCATCGTTGTTCTAGCGGCTGTGCAGCAGTTCTCC. Protein sequence: CIVVLAAVQQFS. This chain links TRBV29-1 with TRBJ2-1; 7 bases line up with TRBD2. The germline V gene has CDR1 SQVTM and CDR2 ANQGSEA. This CDR3 spans 12 amino acids.

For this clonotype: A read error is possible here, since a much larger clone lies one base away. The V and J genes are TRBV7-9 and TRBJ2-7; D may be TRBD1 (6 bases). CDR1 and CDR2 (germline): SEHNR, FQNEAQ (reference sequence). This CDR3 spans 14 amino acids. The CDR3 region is CTSSPSWGRNEQYF. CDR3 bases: TGTACCAGCAGCCCCAGTTGGGGGCGAAACGAGCAGTACTTC.

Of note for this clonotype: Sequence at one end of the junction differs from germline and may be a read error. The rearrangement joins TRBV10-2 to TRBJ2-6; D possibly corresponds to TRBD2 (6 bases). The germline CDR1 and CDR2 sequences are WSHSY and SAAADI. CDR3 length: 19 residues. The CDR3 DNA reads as TGCGGCAGCACTGTCCTCCCAGCGGGCTCTCTCTCTGGGGCCAACGTCCTGACTTTC. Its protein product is CGSTVLPAGSLSGANVLTF.

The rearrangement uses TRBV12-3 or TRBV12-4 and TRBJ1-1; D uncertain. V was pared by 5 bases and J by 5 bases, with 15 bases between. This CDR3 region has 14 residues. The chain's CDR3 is CASSRSSRGTEAFF. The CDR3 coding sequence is TGTGCCAGCAGTCGAAGTTCTCGAGGGACTGAAGCTTTCTTT.

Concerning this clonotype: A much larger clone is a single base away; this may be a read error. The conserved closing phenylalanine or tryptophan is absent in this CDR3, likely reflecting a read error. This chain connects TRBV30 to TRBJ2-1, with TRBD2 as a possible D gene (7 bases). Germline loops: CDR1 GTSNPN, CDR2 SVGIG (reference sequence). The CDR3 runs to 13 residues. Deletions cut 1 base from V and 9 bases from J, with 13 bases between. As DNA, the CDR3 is TGTGCCTGGAGTGGGGGGGGAGGGGGTGAGCAGTTCTTA. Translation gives CAWSGGGGGEQFL.

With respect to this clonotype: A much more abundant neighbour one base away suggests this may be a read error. CDR3: CASSLEGTTGELSF. CDR3 coding DNA: TGTGCCAGCAGTTTGGAGGGCACCACCGGGGAGCTGTCTTTT. The rearrangement links TRBV28 to TRBJ2-2, with D perhaps TRBD2 (6 bases). Per the germline V gene, CDR1 is MDHEN and CDR2 is SYDVKM. This CDR3 comprises 14 residues. The variable domain in full, with the rest retrieved from reference TRBV28 and TRBJ2-2, is DVKVTQSSRYLVKRTGEKVFLECVQDMDHENMFWYRQDPGLGLRLIYFSYDVKMKEKGDIPEGYSVSREKKERFSLILESASTNQTSMYLCASSLEGTTGELSFGEGSRLTVL.

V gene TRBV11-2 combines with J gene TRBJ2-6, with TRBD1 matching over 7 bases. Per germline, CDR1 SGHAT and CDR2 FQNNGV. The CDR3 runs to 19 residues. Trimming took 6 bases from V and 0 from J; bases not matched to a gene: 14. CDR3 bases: TGTGCCAGCAGATCCCGGGACAGCATACCTTACTCTGGGGCCAACGTCCTGACTTTC. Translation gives CASRSRDSIPYSGANVLTF.

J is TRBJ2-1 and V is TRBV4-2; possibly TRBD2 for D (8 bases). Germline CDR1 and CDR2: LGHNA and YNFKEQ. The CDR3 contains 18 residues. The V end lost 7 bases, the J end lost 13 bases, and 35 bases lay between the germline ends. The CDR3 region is CASTKEDRYTGLAGRQFF. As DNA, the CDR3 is TGTGCCAGCACCAAAGAGGACAGGTACACTGGCCTAGCGGGCCGTCAGTTCTTC.

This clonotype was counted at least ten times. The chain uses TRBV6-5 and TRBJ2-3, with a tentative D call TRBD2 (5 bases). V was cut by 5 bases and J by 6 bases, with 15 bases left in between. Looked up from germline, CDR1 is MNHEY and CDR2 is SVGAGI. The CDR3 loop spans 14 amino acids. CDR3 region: CASSQTTLVDTQYF. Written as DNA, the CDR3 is TGTGCCAGCAGTCAGACTACCCTTGTGGATACGCAGTATTTT.